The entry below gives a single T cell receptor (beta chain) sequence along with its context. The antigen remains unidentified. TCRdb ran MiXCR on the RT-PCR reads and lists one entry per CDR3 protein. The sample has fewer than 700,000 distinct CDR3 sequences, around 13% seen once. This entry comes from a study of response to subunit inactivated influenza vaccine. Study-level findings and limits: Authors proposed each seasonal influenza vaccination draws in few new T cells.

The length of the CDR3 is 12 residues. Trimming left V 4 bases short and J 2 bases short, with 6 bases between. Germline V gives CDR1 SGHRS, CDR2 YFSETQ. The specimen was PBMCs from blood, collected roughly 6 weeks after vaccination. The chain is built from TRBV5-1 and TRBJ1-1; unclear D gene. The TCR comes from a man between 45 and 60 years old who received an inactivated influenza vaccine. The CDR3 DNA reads TGCGCCAGCAGCCACTATAACACTGAAGCTTTCTTT. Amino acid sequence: CASSHYNTEAFF. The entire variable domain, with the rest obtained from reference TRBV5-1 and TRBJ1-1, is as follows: KAGVTQTPRYLIKTRGQQVTLSCSPISGHRSVSWYQQTPGQGLQFLFEYFSETQRNKGNFPGRFSGRQFSNSRSEMNVSTLELGDSALYLCASSHYNTEAFFGQGTRLTVV.